Each of the 11 T cell receptor beta chains below was sequenced from the same sample in a study of beta chain features in type 1 diabetes. These TCRs are of unknown antigen specificity. As every portion of the isolated RNA was reverse transcribed, the sequencing read expressed TCRB transcripts. Assay used: immunoSEQ multiplex PCR; TCRdb lists only in-frame clones, some missing. The sample gives about 340,000 clones, around 9% of which show up once; around 1% is in the top ten. The study, taken as a whole, reports: The study found moderately but significantly shorter TCRB CDR3s in all four CD4+ subsets of Type 1 diabetes patients.

The sequencing sample was made of central memory CD4+ T cells from blood. The receptors were gathered from a man under 40 with type 1 diabetes.

CDR3 in amino acids: CASRQGSEKLFF. In DNA form, the CDR3 reads TGTGCCAGCAGACAGGGGAGTGAAAAACTGTTTTTT. The chain couples TRBV25-1 to TRBJ1-4; the match to TRBD1 covers 7 bases. Germline assignment: CDR1 MGHDK and CDR2 SYGVNS. Trimming took 6 bases from V and 7 from J; bases not matched to a gene: 2. The CDR3 runs 12 residues.

A note on this clone: Different DNA sequences within this sample yield the same CDR3. This chain connects TRBV18 to TRBJ2-3; no firm D call. CDR1 and CDR2 from the germline V gene are KGHSH and LQKENI. Deletions cut 4 bases from V and 0 bases from J, with 2 bases between. The CDR3 runs to 12 residues. CDR3 DNA sequence: TGTGCCAGCTCACTGAGCACAGATACGCAGTATTTT. Protein product: CASSLSTDTQYF.

The V call is TRBV11-2, the J call TRBJ2-3, with 9 bases matching TRBD2. V dropped 3 bases and J dropped 4; count of bases not matched to a gene: 11. This CDR3 comprises 17 residues. Germline CDR1 reads SGHAT; CDR2 reads FQNNGV. CDR3 DNA: TGTGCCAGCAGCTTTCGACTTCTAGCGGGGAGTGCAGATACGCAGTATTTT. It yields the protein CASSFRLLAGSADTQYF.

V usage is TRBV28 and J usage is TRBJ1-3; a possible D gene is TRBD1 (6 bases). Germline lookup yields CDR1 MDHEN and CDR2 SYDVKM. This CDR3 is built from 15 residues. The germline V and J ends were trimmed by 2 bases and 4 bases, with 12 bases remaining between them. This chain's CDR3 is CASSLRQGSGNTIYF. DNA of the CDR3: TGTGCCAGCAGTTTAAGGCAGGGGTCAGGAAACACCATATATTTT. Filled out from reference TRBV28 and TRBJ1-3, the complete variable domain reads DVKVTQSSRYLVKRTGEKVFLECVQDMDHENMFWYRQDPGLGLRLIYFSYDVKMKEKGDIPEGYSVSREKKERFSLILESASTNQTSMYLCASSLRQGSGNTIYFGEGSWLTVV.

The chain links TRBV10-3 to TRBJ2-3; no clear D gene. This CDR3 region has 14 residues. Trimming pared 6 bases from V and 2 bases from J, leaving 12 bases between. Looked up from germline, CDR1 is ENHRY and CDR2 is SYGVKD. The CDR3 region is CAIRRLENTDTQYF. The DNA for the CDR3 is TGTGCCATCAGGCGACTCGAAAACACAGATACGCAGTATTTT.

This clone has ten or more counts. The genes are TRBV19 and TRBJ1-1; no reliable D call. This CDR3 has 12 residues. Germline CDR1 and CDR2: LNHDA and SQIVND (reference sequence). V lost 8 bases to trimming and J lost 4 bases, with 11 bases between them. The CDR3 loop reads CASREPSTEAFF. The CDR3 DNA follows: TGTGCCAGTCGAGAGCCGAGCACTGAAGCTTTCTTT.

This chain links TRBV5-1 with TRBJ1-2; a weak D match, TRBD1 (6 bases). Germline CDR1 is SGHRS and CDR2 is YFSETQ. The length of the CDR3 is 13 residues. Trimming left V 3 bases short and J 4 bases short, with 10 bases between. Here the CDR3 reads CASSSGTSYGYTF. The DNA of the CDR3 is TGCGCCAGCAGCTCCGGGACAAGCTATGGCTACACCTTC.

V gene TRBV4-3 combines with J gene TRBJ2-1, with D tentatively TRBD1 or TRBD2 (5 bases each). V lost 3 bases, J lost 10 bases, and 10 bases lay in between. CDR1 LGHNA and CDR2 YSLEER come from the germline V gene. The CDR3 spans 12 residues. CDR3 region: CASSQGEGEQFF. The CDR3 nucleotides read TGCGCCAGCAGCCAGGGCGAGGGGGAGCAGTTCTTC.

This clone was seen only a few times. This chain links TRBV6-6 with TRBJ2-1, with TRBD2 as a possible D gene (6 bases). Germline V gene lookup returns CDR1 MNHNY and CDR2 SVGAGI (reference sequence). There are 14 residues in the CDR3. V lost 6 bases, J lost 5 bases, and 14 bases lay in between. CDR3 amino acids: CASSRRAGNNEQFF. In nucleotides, the CDR3 is TGTGCCAGCAGCCGTCGGGCGGGGAACAATGAGCAGTTCTTC.

The chain has TRBV6-6 and TRBJ1-2, with no clear D. Germline V gene data show CDR1 as MNHNY and CDR2 as SVGAGI (reference sequence). V lost 6 bases, J lost 2 bases, and 10 bases lay in between. The length of the CDR3 is 13 residues. CDR3 DNA sequence: TGTGCCAGCAGCGTCCAGGAGAACTATGGCTACACCTTC. Translating gives CASSVQENYGYTF.

The table lists this clone with a few counts. This chain joins TRBV5-4 and TRBJ1-2, with D perhaps TRBD1 (5 bases). This CDR3 has 13 amino acids. Trimming took off 3 bases at V and 3 bases at J, with 9 bases between the two ends. Germline V gives CDR1 SGHNT, CDR2 YYREEE (reference sequence). The CDR3 protein is CASSWGGDYGYTF. CDR3 nucleotide sequence: TGTGCCAGCAGCTGGGGAGGGGACTATGGCTACACCTTC.